The 5 T cell receptor beta chains below all came from one sample that was sequenced in a study of T cell changes during pregnancy in multiple sclerosis. Method: immunoSEQ multiplex PCR; TCRdb's copy keeps in-frame clones and lacks some. Of about 75,000 clones in the sample, just over 90% were seen once. Material: CD4+ T cells from peripheral blood mononuclear cells, obtained before pregnancy. All receptors derive from a female donor with multiple sclerosis, enrolled in a pregnancy study.

This clone was detected only once. The genes are TRBV9 and TRBJ1-3, with D perhaps TRBD1 (5 bases). The CDR3 runs 14 residues. Germline CDR1 reads SGDLS; CDR2 reads YYNGEE. V lost 0 bases and J 4 bases, leaving 8 bases between the germline ends. In DNA form, the CDR3 reads TGTGCCAGCAGCGTAGCGGGGGTAGGAAACACCATATATTTT. Protein: CASSVAGVGNTIYF.

The chain joins TRBV6-6 to TRBJ1-1, with D unclear. Germline V gene data show CDR1 as MNHNY and CDR2 as SVGAGI (reference sequence). This CDR3 contains 14 residues. V lost 7 bases and J lost 1, with 13 bases in between. CDR3 DNA sequence: TGTGCCAGCACTCTCACGAACTCGAACACTGAAGCTTTCTTT. This sequence encodes CASTLTNSNTEAFF.

CDR3 nucleotide sequence: TGTGCCAGCAGTAGACTAGCGGGAGTCACAGATACGCAGTATTTT. This gives the protein CASSRLAGVTDTQYF. The V call is TRBV2, the J call TRBJ2-3; TRBD2 agrees at 12 bases. Germline V gene sequence: CDR1 SNHLY, CDR2 FYNNEI. J gave up 2 bases and V 5 bases, and 2 bases lay outside the gene matches. This CDR3 has 15 residues.

This sequence joins TRBV28 and TRBJ1-1; no definite D call. From germline, CDR1 is MDHEN and CDR2 SYDVKM. This CDR3 has 12 residues. V was shortened by 2 bases and J by 4 bases, with 5 bases between the two germline ends. The CDR3 coding sequence is TGTGCCAGCAGTTTAGCGGCCACTGAAGCTTTCTTT. As protein: CASSLAATEAFF.

The J gene is TRBJ2-7, the V gene TRBV28; TRBD1 agrees at 7 bases. V was clipped by 10 bases and J by 0 bases; unmatched bases: 3. Germline V gives CDR1 MDHEN, CDR2 SYDVKM. The length of the CDR3 is 12 residues. This chain's CDR3 is CATRDSSYEQYF. Here the CDR3 DNA reads TGTGCCACCCGGGACAGCTCCTACGAGCAGTACTTC.